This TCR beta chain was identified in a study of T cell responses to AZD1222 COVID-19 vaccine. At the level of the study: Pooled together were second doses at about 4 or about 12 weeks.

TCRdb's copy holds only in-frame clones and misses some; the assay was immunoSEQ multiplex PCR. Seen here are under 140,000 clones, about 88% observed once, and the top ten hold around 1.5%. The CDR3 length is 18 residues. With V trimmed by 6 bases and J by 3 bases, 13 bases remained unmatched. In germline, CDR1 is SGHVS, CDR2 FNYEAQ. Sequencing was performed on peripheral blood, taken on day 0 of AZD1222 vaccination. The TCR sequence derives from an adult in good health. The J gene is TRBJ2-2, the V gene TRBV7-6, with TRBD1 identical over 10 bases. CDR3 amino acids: CASRPPWGTGEDTGELFF. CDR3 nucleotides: TGTGCCAGCAGACCCCCATGGGGGACAGGGGAGGACACCGGGGAGCTGTTTTTT.